This T cell receptor beta chain was profiled in a study of blood T cell repertoires in COVID-19. About the study: The samples span acute and convalescent COVID-19 from the United States, Italy and Spain. Sample material is recorded as cDNA or gDNA derived from T cells, B-cell-depleted T cells, or PBMCs.

The V end lost 2 bases, the J end lost 4 bases, and 14 bases lay between the germline ends. Germline V gene lookup returns CDR1 SEHNR and CDR2 FQNEAQ (reference sequence). The CDR3 length is 15 residues. Generated by immunoSEQ multiplex PCR, the TCRdb table keeps only in-frame clones and is missing some. Of nearly 15,000 clones in the sample, around 77% are singletons; the top ten hold roughly 14%. Sample: peripheral blood. The chain has TRBV7-9 and TRBJ2-5, with a possible D match to TRBD1 (5 bases). The clonotype originates from a human donor in a cohort sampled during active COVID-19. As DNA, the CDR3 is TGTGCCAGCAGCTTAAGCCAGGGTGGTTTAGAGACCCAGTACTTC. It encodes CASSLSQGGLETQYF.